This T cell receptor beta chain was obtained from a study of tumour-infiltrating T cells in Burkitt lymphoma. Looking at the study overall: Productive clonality predicted overall and progression-free survival.

V shed 1 base and J shed 1 base, with 14 bases lying between them. The length of the CDR3 is 16 residues. Germline CDR1 is SGHRS and CDR2 is YFSETQ. TCRdb's table, derived via immunoSEQ multiplex PCR, lists solely in-frame clones and lacks some. The sample records about 10,000 clones, about two thirds being singletons. The chain joins TRBV5-1 to TRBJ2-5; the D call may be TRBD1 or TRBD2 (6 bases each). The sequencing sample was made of tumor tissue. This TCR came from a human donor with diffuse large B-cell lymphoma. The CDR3 loop is CASSLSLGGPQETQYF. DNA for the CDR3: TGCGCCAGCAGCTTGAGTTTAGGGGGGCCCCAAGAGACCCAGTACTTC.